One sample yielded the 15 T cell receptor beta chains listed below, sequenced in a study of cytomegalovirus exposure and HLA in healthy donors. 60 Vbeta and 13 Jbeta primers were used in PCR. Assay: immunoSEQ multiplex PCR; the TCRdb copy retains only in-frame clones and omits some. The sample gives 180,000 or so clones, less than 80% of which show up once; less than 0.9% is in the top ten. The sample taken for sequencing was PBMCs. Receptor source: a female donor in good health and CMV-seronegative.

The chain joins TRBV4-1 to TRBJ2-7; 8 nucleotides line up with TRBD1. The J segment lost 5 bases and the V segment lost 0 bases, leaving 9 bases of the junction unmatched. CDR3 length equals 16 residues. Germline-derived CDR1 and CDR2 are MGHRA and YSYEKL. CDR3 amino acids: CASSQEWSGGINEQYF. Here the CDR3 DNA reads TGCGCCAGCAGCCAAGAATGGTCAGGGGGCATCAACGAGCAGTACTTC.

This chain connects TRBV18 to TRBJ2-7; a possible D gene is TRBD1 (7 bases). V was trimmed by 3 bases and J by 1 base, leaving 19 bases between them. CDR3 length: 17 amino acids. The germline V gene has CDR1 KGHSH and CDR2 LQKENI. This CDR3 reads CASSPLAGQGGSYEQYF. The CDR3 DNA reads TGTGCCAGCTCACCTTTGGCTGGCCAGGGGGGATCCTACGAGCAGTACTTC.

The CDR3 loop reads CATSRDHTGGSPLHF. DNA for the CDR3: TGTGCCACCAGCAGAGATCACACAGGGGGTTCACCCCTCCACTTT. J is TRBJ1-6 and V is TRBV15, with TRBD1 identical over 8 bases. The CDR3 length is 15 residues. The germline CDR1 and CDR2 sequences are LNHNV and YYDKDF (reference sequence). V was pared by 0 bases and J by 9 bases, with 4 bases of the junction left unmatched.

The CDR3 DNA is TGCGCCAGCAGCTTGACTAGCGGGGGGGCCGCAGAGACCCAGTACTTC. Its protein product is CASSLTSGGAAETQYF. The gene calls are TRBV5-1 and TRBJ2-5; 13 bases align to TRBD2. V lost 1 base, J lost 4 bases, and 4 bases stayed unmatched. Germline V lookup: CDR1 SGHRS, CDR2 YFSETQ. There are 16 residues in the CDR3.

Only one count was recorded for this clone. The gene calls are TRBV11-1 and TRBJ2-7; TRBD2 agrees at 9 bases. Looked up from germline, CDR1 is SGHAT and CDR2 is FQDESV (reference sequence). The J segment lost 3 bases and the V segment lost 2 bases, leaving 5 bases of the junction unmatched. CDR3 length: 15 amino acids. The DNA for the CDR3 is TGTGCCAGCAGCTTAATTGGCGGGAGGGGCTACGAGCAGTACTTC. It yields the protein CASSLIGGRGYEQYF.

The sample holds one count of this clone. The rearrangement uses TRBV19 and TRBJ2-1; perhaps TRBD2 as D (6 bases). V lost 4 bases to trimming and J lost 8 bases, with 12 bases between them. Germline V CDR1 and CDR2: LNHDA, SQIVND (reference sequence). This CDR3 is 13 amino acids long. The CDR3 nucleotides are TGTGCCAGTAGTAAGACTAGTCGCGATGAGCAGTTCTTC. It is translated as CASSKTSRDEQFF. Drawing the rest from reference TRBV19 and TRBJ2-1, the complete variable domain is DGGITQSPKYLFRKEGQNVTLSCEQNLNHDAMYWYRQDPGQGLRLIYYSQIVNDFQKGDIAEGYSVSREKKESFPLTVTSAQKNPTAFYLCASSKTSRDEQFFGPGTRLTVL.

This clone occurred a few times. The chain recombines TRBV27 with TRBJ2-7, with D possibly being TRBD2 (6 bases). Per the germline V gene, CDR1 is MNHEY and CDR2 is SMNVEV (reference sequence). The V gene lost 0 bases and the J gene lost 3 bases, with 12 bases spanning the gap. CDR3 size: 15 residues. This chain's CDR3 is CASSLSGIGSYEQYF. Written as DNA, the CDR3 is TGTGCCAGCAGTTTATCGGGCATCGGGAGCTACGAGCAGTACTTC.

The chain links TRBV19 to TRBJ1-2; a weak D match, TRBD1 (5 bases). Trimming shortened V by 1 base and J by 2 bases, and 11 bases separated the two germline ends. The CDR3 totals 15 residues. Germline V gene data show CDR1 as LNHDA and CDR2 as SQIVND (reference sequence). CDR3 sequence (DNA): TGTGCCAGTAGTATAGTTACCAGGGCCAACTATGGCTACACCTTC. Protein: CASSIVTRANYGYTF.

This chain connects TRBV29-1 to TRBJ2-7; D perhaps matches TRBD2 (6 bases). This CDR3 comprises 14 residues. Per the germline V gene, CDR1 is SQVTM and CDR2 is ANQGSEA. Trimming cost V 5 bases and J 7 bases, with 21 bases left between them. The CDR3 protein is CSVRRGTPLAEQYF. In DNA, the CDR3 is TGCAGCGTTCGCCGGGGGACCCCCCTGGCGGAGCAGTACTTC.

This chain connects TRBV15 to TRBJ2-2, with 8 bases identical to TRBD2. V trimming: 0 bases; J trimming: 7 bases; junction bases outside the gene matches: 7. Germline assignment: CDR1 LNHNV and CDR2 YYDKDF (reference sequence). The CDR3 runs to 16 residues. This chain's CDR3 is CATSREDGRDYGELFF. The DNA of the CDR3 is TGTGCCACCAGCAGAGAGGACGGGAGGGACTACGGGGAGCTGTTTTTT.

The chain combines TRBV5-1 with TRBJ2-1; D perhaps matches TRBD1 (6 bases). Per the germline V gene, CDR1 is SGHRS and CDR2 is YFSETQ. Trimming took 0 bases from V and 5 from J, leaving 9 bases between them. This CDR3 is built from 14 residues. In DNA form, the CDR3 reads TGCGCCAGCAGCTTGGGGACAGCTCACAATGAGCAGTTCTTC. It encodes CASSLGTAHNEQFF.

The rearrangement uses TRBV9 and TRBJ2-2, with D possibly being TRBD1 (5 bases). The CDR3 extends over 14 amino acids. V was pared by 0 bases and J by 7 bases, with 10 bases between. Germline CDR1 SGDLS, CDR2 YYNGEE. The CDR3 spells CASSVAGQGGELFF. The CDR3 DNA follows: TGTGCCAGCAGCGTAGCTGGGCAGGGCGGGGAGCTGTTTTTT.

The chain is built from TRBV2 and TRBJ1-2; 9 bases match TRBD1. This CDR3 contains 14 residues. Germline CDR1 is SNHLY and CDR2 is FYNNEI. The trim removed 5 bases at V and 4 bases at J, leaving 5 bases unmatched. The CDR3 nucleotides are TGTGCCAGCAGTCCGGGACAGGGAACCTATGGCTACACCTTC. Translation gives CASSPGQGTYGYTF.

V and J are TRBV27 and TRBJ2-1; 7 bases line up with TRBD1. The CDR3 totals 14 residues. The junction had 10 bases not matched to a gene; V was cut back by 6 bases and J by 8 bases. Germline V gives CDR1 MNHEY, CDR2 SMNVEV (reference sequence). DNA for the CDR3: TGTGCCAGCAGCGTGGTCTACAGGGGCCATGAGCAGTTCTTC. This sequence encodes CASSVVYRGHEQFF.

The rearrangement uses TRBV5-4 and TRBJ2-3; D gene unclear. CDR3 length: 15 residues. V lost 2 bases and J lost 0, with 10 bases in between. CDR1 and CDR2 (germline): SGHNT, YYREEE (reference sequence). The CDR3 reads CASSFGGPSTDTQYF. The CDR3, as DNA: TGTGCCAGCAGCTTCGGCGGTCCTAGCACAGATACGCAGTATTTT.